The 26 T cell receptor beta chains below come from one sample, sequenced in a study of OX40 agonist ivuxolimab in advanced cancers. Some clones are missing from TCRdb's copy, which holds only in-frame ones; the method was immunoSEQ multiplex PCR. The sample has over 15,000 clones, roughly 85% seen once. The material sequenced was CD4+ or CD8+ T cells sorted from blood, taken in a trial of the OX40 agonist ivuxolimab. These receptors all stem from an adult with an advanced solid tumor such as melanoma, head and neck, liver or kidney cancer.

The chain combines TRBV7-8 with TRBJ2-1, with 9 bases aligning to TRBD2. There are 16 residues in the CDR3. Germline-derived CDR1 and CDR2 are SGHVS and FQNEAQ. The ends lost 2 bases at V and 2 bases at J; junction bases unmatched: 4. The CDR3 region is CASSLIASGAYNEQFF. CDR3 bases: TGTGCCAGCAGCTTAATCGCTAGCGGGGCCTACAATGAGCAGTTCTTC.

V is TRBV5-1 and J is TRBJ2-7, with a weak D call TRBD1 (5 bases). The V end was cut by 4 bases, the J end by 6 bases, with 8 bases between. In germline, CDR1 is SGHRS, CDR2 YFSETQ. The CDR3 spans 11 residues. The CDR3: CASSGASEQYF. CDR3 nucleotide sequence: TGCGCCAGCAGCGGGGCGAGCGAGCAGTACTTC.

The chain is built from TRBV10-3 and TRBJ2-2, with TRBD2 matching 8 bases. Germline CDR1 and CDR2: ENHRY and SYGVKD. This CDR3 region has 16 residues. With 2 bases clipped from V and 3 bases from J, the junction kept 5 bases outside the gene matches. CDR3 nucleotides: TGTGCCATCAGTGAGGCAGCGGGAGTCCACACCGGGGAGCTGTTTTTT. Residues: CAISEAAGVHTGELFF.

V usage is TRBV7-2 and J usage is TRBJ2-7; the D gene is possibly TRBD1 (6 bases). Germline V gene lookup returns CDR1 SGHTA and CDR2 FQGNSA. V was pared by 1 base and J by 4 bases, with 14 bases between. This CDR3 region has 15 residues. The CDR3: CASSLEGYTGYEQYF. The CDR3 coding sequence is TGTGCCAGCAGCTTAGAAGGGTACACAGGGTACGAGCAGTACTTC.

The chain combines TRBV4-1 with TRBJ2-7, with 7 bases that match TRBD2. This CDR3 is 14 amino acids long. CDR1 is MGHRA and CDR2 is YSYEKL in the germline V gene. V lost 6 bases, J lost 0 bases, and 5 bases stayed unmatched. In DNA form, the CDR3 reads TGCGCCAGCAGGGAGCGGGGAAGCTCCTACGAGCAGTACTTC. This encodes CASRERGSSYEQYF.

By proportion, this clone is medium-sized. J is TRBJ2-7 and V is TRBV7-2, with TRBD2 matching 9 bases. The CDR3 runs to 16 residues. Germline-derived CDR1 and CDR2 are SGHTA and FQGNSA. Trimming took 5 bases from V and 2 from J; bases not matched to a gene: 10. The CDR3 is CASSPLREREAYEQYF. CDR3 sequence (DNA): TGTGCCAGCAGCCCCCTGAGAGAGCGGGAGGCCTACGAGCAGTACTTC. The full variable domain, its missing parts supplied by reference TRBV7-2 and TRBJ2-7, is GAGVSQSPSNKVTEKGKDVELRCDPISGHTALYWYRQSLGQGLEFLIYFQGNSAPDKSGLPSDRFSAERTGGSVSTLTIQRTQQEDSAVYLCASSPLREREAYEQYFGPGTRLTVT.

The chain combines TRBV19 with TRBJ1-1, with D tentatively TRBD1 (5 bases). The CDR3 totals 16 residues. CDR1 is LNHDA and CDR2 is SQIVND in the germline V gene (reference sequence). V was clipped by 1 base and J by 2 bases, with 14 bases between them. The CDR3 region is CASSIVVGEVNTEAFF. The CDR3 nucleotides are TGTGCCAGTAGTATAGTCGTGGGGGAGGTCAACACTGAAGCTTTCTTT. The complete variable domain, with remaining parts taken from reference TRBV19 and TRBJ1-1, reads DGGITQSPKYLFRKEGQNVTLSCEQNLNHDAMYWYRQDPGQGLRLIYYSQIVNDFQKGDIAEGYSVSREKKESFPLTVTSAQKNPTAFYLCASSIVVGEVNTEAFFGQGTRLTVV.

The CDR3 region is CASSLGDQPQHF. Here the CDR3 DNA reads TGTGCCAGCAGCTTGGGAGATCAGCCCCAGCATTTT. The chain links TRBV5-6 to TRBJ1-5; no firm D call. Germline V gene data show CDR1 as SGHDT and CDR2 as YYEEEE. V lost 0 bases to trimming and J lost 5 bases, with 3 bases between them. The CDR3 is 12 amino acids. Filled out from reference TRBV5-6 and TRBJ1-5, the complete variable domain reads DAGVTQSPTHLIKTRGQQVTLRCSPKSGHDTVSWYQQALGQGPQFIFQYYEEEERQRGNFPDRFSGHQFPNYSSELNVNALLLGDSALYLCASSLGDQPQHFGDGTRLSIL.

This chain connects TRBV7-9 to TRBJ2-6; the match to TRBD2 covers 10 bases. The V segment lost 6 bases and the J segment 7 bases; nucleotides outside the gene matches: 3. There are 14 residues in the CDR3. CDR1 is SEHNR, CDR2 FQNEAQ, per germline (reference sequence). CDR3 loop: CASRAGGPANVLTF. In nucleotides, the CDR3 is TGTGCCAGCAGAGCGGGAGGGCCTGCCAACGTCCTGACTTTC.

The V and J genes are TRBV6-6 and TRBJ2-5; either TRBD1 or TRBD2 may fit D (5 bases each). Trimming removed 1 base at V and 2 bases at J, with 8 bases between. The CDR3 contains 14 residues. Germline V lookup: CDR1 MNHNY, CDR2 SVGAGI (reference sequence). CDR3: CASSYWGSQETQYF. CDR3 DNA sequence: TGTGCCAGCAGTTACTGGGGGTCGCAAGAGACCCAGTACTTC.

The chain carries TRBV28 and TRBJ2-5; 14 positions match TRBD2. This CDR3 contains 17 residues. V was pared by 4 bases and J by 0 bases, with 4 bases of the junction left unmatched. CDR1 is MDHEN and CDR2 is SYDVKM in the germline V gene. The DNA for the CDR3 is TGTGCCAGCAGTTCCTGGGGACTAGCGGGGGACCAAGAGACCCAGTACTTC. This codes for CASSSWGLAGDQETQYF.

This sequence joins TRBV27 and TRBJ1-5, with D possibly being TRBD1 (5 bases). The CDR3 extends over 15 amino acids. The germline V gene encodes CDR1 MNHEY and CDR2 SMNVEV (reference sequence). V dropped 4 bases and J dropped 4 bases, with 14 bases sitting between them. For the CDR3, the DNA is TGTGCCAGCAGTTCGAAGGGACGGTTAAATCAGCCCCAGCATTTT. Its translation: CASSSKGRLNQPQHF.

This chain connects TRBV28 to TRBJ2-1; 9 positions agree with TRBD1. CDR1 is MDHEN, CDR2 SYDVKM, per germline. This CDR3 is built from 15 residues. The trim removed 5 bases at V and 9 bases at J, leaving 11 bases unmatched. CDR3 protein: CASSTPGTGFSEQFF. Here the CDR3 DNA reads TGTGCCAGCAGTACCCCCGGGACAGGGTTTAGTGAGCAGTTCTTC.

This chain joins TRBV2 and TRBJ1-3, with a weak D call TRBD1 (6 bases). This CDR3 spans 17 amino acids. Germline V gene lookup returns CDR1 SNHLY and CDR2 FYNNEI. Trimming cost V 2 bases and J 0 bases, with 14 bases left between them. CDR3 DNA sequence: TGTGCCAGCAGTGAATGGGGGCCTCCGGGCTCTGGAAACACCATATATTTT. This encodes CASSEWGPPGSGNTIYF.

V is TRBV19 and J is TRBJ2-1; D call uncertain. This CDR3 comprises 14 residues. Germline CDR1 and CDR2: LNHDA and SQIVND (reference sequence). Trimming took off 1 base at V and 4 bases at J, with 8 bases between the two ends. The CDR3 reads CASSIVGFYNEQFF. Written as DNA, the CDR3 is TGTGCCAGTAGTATAGTTGGATTTTACAATGAGCAGTTCTTC.

CDR3 loop: CASSQSRQIADSIPDTQYF. CDR3 nucleotide sequence: TGTGCCAGCAGCCAAAGCCGACAAATAGCCGATAGTATCCCAGATACGCAGTATTTT. V is TRBV7-6 and J is TRBJ2-3, with D hard to call. CDR1 and CDR2 from the germline V gene are SGHVS and FNYEAQ. V lost 5 bases and J lost 4, with 28 bases in between. This CDR3 contains 19 residues.

This rearrangement joins TRBV19 to TRBJ1-1; D unresolved. CDR1 is LNHDA and CDR2 is SQIVND in the germline V gene (reference sequence). The V gene lost 6 bases and the J gene lost 1 base, with 9 bases spanning the gap. There are 13 residues in the CDR3. The CDR3 region is CASRVGKNTEAFF. The CDR3 nucleotides are TGTGCCAGTAGGGTGGGGAAGAACACTGAAGCTTTCTTT.

The chain recombines TRBV19 with TRBJ1-1; 8 bases are a match to TRBD1. The CDR3 covers 13 residues. V lost 7 bases to trimming and J lost 7 bases; unmatched junction nucleotides: 8. The germline V gene encodes CDR1 LNHDA and CDR2 SQIVND (reference sequence). Here the CDR3 reads CASTRQGANEAFF. The DNA for the CDR3 is TGTGCCAGTACGAGGCAGGGGGCAAATGAAGCTTTCTTT.

The rearrangement uses TRBV5-6 and TRBJ1-1; D gene ambiguous. The germline V and J ends were trimmed by 5 bases and 1 base, with 12 bases remaining between them. The germline gives CDR1 SGHDT, CDR2 YYEEEE. The CDR3 loop spans 14 amino acids. CDR3 loop: CASRESPSNTEAFF. The CDR3 nucleotides read TGTGCCAGCAGAGAGTCCCCGTCGAACACTGAAGCTTTCTTT.

This sequence joins TRBV28 and TRBJ2-7; D remains ambiguous. CDR1 is MDHEN and CDR2 is SYDVKM in the germline V gene. CDR3 size: 13 residues. V was clipped by 7 bases and J by 3 bases, with 13 bases between them. CDR3 sequence: CASTPPIGYEQYF. The CDR3, as DNA: TGTGCCAGCACCCCCCCTATCGGCTACGAGCAGTACTTC.

The chain is built from TRBV7-9 and TRBJ1-5; 8 bases match TRBD1. V shed 4 bases, J shed 5 bases, and the junction held 4 bases outside the gene matches. Germline CDR1 SEHNR, CDR2 FQNEAQ (reference sequence). This CDR3 comprises 14 residues. The CDR3 DNA follows: TGTGCCAGCAGCTCCGACAGGGGCCATCAGCCCCAGCATTTT. This translates into CASSSDRGHQPQHF.

The chain is built from TRBV6-6 and TRBJ2-1, with a tentative D call TRBD2 (6 bases). Germline CDR1 and CDR2: MNHNY and SVGAGI (reference sequence). The V gene lost 5 bases and the J gene lost 9 bases, with 8 bases spanning the gap. The CDR3 length is 11 residues. The CDR3 loop is CASSGGIEQFF. CDR3 coding DNA: TGTGCCAGCAGTGGGGGGATTGAGCAGTTCTTC.

The chain employs TRBV9 and TRBJ2-2, with D perhaps matching TRBD2 (6 bases). V was shortened by 1 base and J by 6 bases, with 22 bases between the two germline ends. The germline V gene has CDR1 SGDLS and CDR2 YYNGEE. The CDR3 spans 18 residues. This CDR3 reads CASSVPRREEVSPGELFF. The CDR3 coding sequence is TGTGCCAGCAGCGTACCCAGGAGGGAGGAGGTCTCTCCCGGGGAGCTGTTTTTT. Complete variable domain (other parts from reference TRBV9 and TRBJ2-2): DSGVTQTPKHLITATGQRVTLRCSPRSGDLSVYWYQQSLDQGLQFLIQYYNGEERAKGNILERFSAQQFPDLHSELNLSSLELGDSALYFCASSVPRREEVSPGELFFGEGSRLTVL.

Points on this clone: A junction boundary mismatches the germline segment, possibly from a read error. The J gene is TRBJ2-5, the V gene TRBV11-3, with TRBD2 matching over 10 bases. Near its end, the DNA agrees better with TRBJ2-7, so the J call may be wrong. The CDR3 is 18 amino acids. In germline, CDR1 is SGHNT, CDR2 YENEEA. The CDR3 sequence: CASSQDGTSEDIRNEQYF. CDR3 coding DNA: TGCGCCAGCAGCCAAGATGGGACTAGCGAGGACATACGGAACGAGCAGTACTTC.

This clone occurred once. This chain links TRBV27 with TRBJ2-7; tentative D call: TRBD1 (5 bases). V lost 5 bases and J 1 base, leaving 9 bases between the germline ends. Germline V gene lookup returns CDR1 MNHEY and CDR2 SMNVEV (reference sequence). The CDR3 runs to 13 residues. CDR3 sequence reads: CASSLTDSYEQYF. The CDR3 nucleotides read TGTGCCAGCAGTCTGACAGATTCCTACGAGCAGTACTTC.

The chain is built from TRBV5-8 and TRBJ1-1; D is possibly TRBD1 (5 bases). Germline CDR1 SGHTS, CDR2 YDEGEE. The CDR3 sequence is 14 residues long. V shed 3 bases and J shed 3 bases, with 12 bases lying between them. Written as DNA, the CDR3 is TGTGCCAGCAGCTCCAGGGCCGGGGACACTGAAGCTTTCTTT. It specifies CASSSRAGDTEAFF. Looking up the rest from reference TRBV5-8 and TRBJ1-1 gives the full variable domain: EAGVTQSPTHLIKTRGQQATLRCSPISGHTSVYWYQQALGLGLQFLLWYDEGEERNRGNFPPRFSGRQFPNYSSELNVNALELEDSALYLCASSSRAGDTEAFFGQGTRLTVV.